This T cell receptor (beta chain) derives from a study of T cells in Graves' hyperthyroidism and ophthalmopathy. Whole-study context: It was at initial diagnosis, before any treatment, that peripheral blood was collected. Study-level findings and limits: Most expanded thyroid clonotypes above 0.001 also appeared in blood.

V shed 7 bases and J shed 6 bases, with 10 bases lying between them. In germline, CDR1 is MNHNS, CDR2 SASEGT. The CDR3 totals 12 residues. Details on this clonotype: The antigen is undetermined.

Researchers amplified the TCR beta CDR3 regions from RNA transcripts. HTBI primers drove first-round RT-PCR of the TCR CDR3. MiXCR was run by TCRdb on the multiplex PCR reads, yielding one entry per CDR3 protein. This repertoire shows about 600,000 distinct CDR3 sequences, more than 13% found once; its top ten account for roughly 7%. V and J are TRBV6-1 and TRBJ1-5; TRBD1 might be the D (6 bases). This receptor was taken from a woman aged 18-35 years with Graves' ophthalmopathy. The material sequenced was blood. The CDR3 protein is CASTGDGQPQHF. The CDR3 DNA sequence: TGTGCCAGCACAGGGGACGGTCAGCCCCAGCATTTT.